These 2 T cell receptor beta chains originate from one sample sequenced in a study of cytomegalovirus exposure and HLA in healthy donors. It was with 60 Vbeta and 13 Jbeta primers that the PCR ran. Repertoires were generated with immunoSEQ multiplex PCR, while TCRdb's copy carries only in-frame clones and drops some. The data contain under 200,000 clones, roughly 85% of them singletons. Material for sequencing was PBMCs. These receptors all stem from a male donor in good health and CMV-seronegative.

This clone turned up a few times. The rearrangement joins TRBV7-3 to TRBJ2-2; D perhaps matches TRBD2 (6 bases). CDR1 and CDR2 from the germline V gene are SGHTA and FQGTGA. V was clipped by 2 bases and J by 2 bases, with 12 bases between them. This CDR3 has 16 residues. Here the CDR3 reads CASSLLGRGNTGELFF. CDR3 in DNA: TGTGCCAGCAGCTTATTGGGGCGGGGCAACACCGGGGAGCTGTTTTTT. Complete variable domain (other parts from reference TRBV7-3 and TRBJ2-2): GAGVSQTPSNKVTEKGKYVELRCDPISGHTALYWYRQSLGQGPEFLIYFQGTGAADDSGLPNDRFFAVRPEGSVSTLKIQRTERGDSAVYLCASSLLGRGNTGELFFGEGSRLTVL.

This chain links TRBV5-1 with TRBJ2-7; D possibly corresponds to TRBD1 (6 bases). Trimming cost V 0 bases and J 5 bases, with 12 bases left between them. This CDR3 is 14 amino acids long. Germline V CDR1 and CDR2: SGHRS, YFSETQ. CDR3 residues: CASSLAGQLDEQYF. CDR3 DNA: TGCGCCAGCAGCTTGGCCGGACAGTTAGACGAGCAGTACTTC. Looking up the rest from reference TRBV5-1 and TRBJ2-7 gives the full variable domain: KAGVTQTPRYLIKTRGQQVTLSCSPISGHRSVSWYQQTPGQGLQFLFEYFSETQRNKGNFPGRFSGRQFSNSRSEMNVSTLELGDSALYLCASSLAGQLDEQYFGPGTRLTVT.